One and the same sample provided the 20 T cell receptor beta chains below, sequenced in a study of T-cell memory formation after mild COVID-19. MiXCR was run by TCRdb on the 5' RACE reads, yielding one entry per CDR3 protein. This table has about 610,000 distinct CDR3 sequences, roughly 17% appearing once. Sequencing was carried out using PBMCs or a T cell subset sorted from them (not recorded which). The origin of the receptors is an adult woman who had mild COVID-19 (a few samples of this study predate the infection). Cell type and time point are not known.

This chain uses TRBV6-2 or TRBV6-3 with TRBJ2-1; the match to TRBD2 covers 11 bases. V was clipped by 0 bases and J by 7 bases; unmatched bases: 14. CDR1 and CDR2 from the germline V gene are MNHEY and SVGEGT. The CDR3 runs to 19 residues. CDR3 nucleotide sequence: TGTGCCAGCAGTTACTCGACGGGCCACCTAGCGGGAGGAAGTAATGAGCAGTTCTTC. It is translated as CASSYSTGHLAGGSNEQFF.

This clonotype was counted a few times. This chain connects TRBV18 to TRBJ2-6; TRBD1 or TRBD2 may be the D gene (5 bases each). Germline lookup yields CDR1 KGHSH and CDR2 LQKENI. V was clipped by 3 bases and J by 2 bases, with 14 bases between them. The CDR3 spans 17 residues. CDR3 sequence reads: CASSPSPGTTGANVLTF. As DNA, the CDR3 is TGTGCCAGCTCACCGAGCCCCGGGACGACTGGGGCCAACGTCCTGACTTTC.

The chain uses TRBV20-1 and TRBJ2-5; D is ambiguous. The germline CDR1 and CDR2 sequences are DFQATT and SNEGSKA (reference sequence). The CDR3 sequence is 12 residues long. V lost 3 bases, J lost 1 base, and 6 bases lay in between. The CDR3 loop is CSARWLQETQYF. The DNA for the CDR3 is TGCAGTGCTAGGTGGCTCCAAGAGACCCAGTACTTC.

The CDR3 loop reads CSARVYPGTSGRRDEQFF. The CDR3 DNA sequence: TGCAGTGCTAGAGTTTATCCCGGGACTAGCGGGAGGAGGGATGAGCAGTTCTTC. V gene TRBV20-1 combines with J gene TRBJ2-1, with TRBD2 matching over 15 bases. Trimming cost V 1 base and J 8 bases; bases outside gene matches: 12. CDR3 size: 18 residues. CDR1 DFQATT and CDR2 SNEGSKA come from the germline V gene (reference sequence).

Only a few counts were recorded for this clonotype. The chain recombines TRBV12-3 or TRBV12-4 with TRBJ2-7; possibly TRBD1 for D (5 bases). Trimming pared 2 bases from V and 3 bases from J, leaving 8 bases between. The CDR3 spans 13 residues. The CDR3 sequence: CASSLKGYYEQYF. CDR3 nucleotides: TGTGCCAGCAGTTTAAAGGGGTACTACGAGCAGTACTTC.

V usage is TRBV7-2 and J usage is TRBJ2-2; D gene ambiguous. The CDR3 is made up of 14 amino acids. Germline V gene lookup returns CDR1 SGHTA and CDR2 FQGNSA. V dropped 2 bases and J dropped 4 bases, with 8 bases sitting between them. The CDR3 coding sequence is TGTGCCAGCAGCTTACGGCCCCTCACCGGGGAGCTGTTTTTT. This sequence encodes CASSLRPLTGELFF.

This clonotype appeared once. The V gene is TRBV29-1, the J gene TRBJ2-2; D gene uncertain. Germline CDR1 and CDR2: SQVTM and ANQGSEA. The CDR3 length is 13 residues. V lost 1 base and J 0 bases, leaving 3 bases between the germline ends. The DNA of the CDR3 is TGCAGCGTTGAAGCTGCGAACACCGGGGAGCTGTTTTTT. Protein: CSVEAANTGELFF.

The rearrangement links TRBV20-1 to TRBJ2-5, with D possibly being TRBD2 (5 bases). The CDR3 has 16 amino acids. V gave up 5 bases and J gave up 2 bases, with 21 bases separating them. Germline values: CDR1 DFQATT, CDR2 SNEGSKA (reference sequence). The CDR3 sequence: CSAWPGVPDLQETQYF. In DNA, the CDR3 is TGCAGTGCTTGGCCCGGGGTTCCAGACTTACAAGAGACCCAGTACTTC.

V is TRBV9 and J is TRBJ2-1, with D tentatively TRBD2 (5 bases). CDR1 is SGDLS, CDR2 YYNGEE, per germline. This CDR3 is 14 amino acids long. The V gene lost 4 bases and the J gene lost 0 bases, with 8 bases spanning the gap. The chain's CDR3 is CASSQTSSYNEQFF. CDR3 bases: TGTGCCAGCAGCCAAACTAGCTCCTACAATGAGCAGTTCTTC.

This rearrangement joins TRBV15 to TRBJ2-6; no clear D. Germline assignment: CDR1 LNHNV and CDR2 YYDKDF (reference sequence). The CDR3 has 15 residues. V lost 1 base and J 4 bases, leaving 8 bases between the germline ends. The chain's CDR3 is CATSRVVSGANVLTF. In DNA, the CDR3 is TGTGCCACCAGCAGAGTGGTTTCAGGGGCCAACGTCCTGACTTTC.

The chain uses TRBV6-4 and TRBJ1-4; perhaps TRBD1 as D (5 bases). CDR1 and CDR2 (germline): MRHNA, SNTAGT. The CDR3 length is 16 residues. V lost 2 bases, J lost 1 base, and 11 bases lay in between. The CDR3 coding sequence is TGTGCCAGCAGTGACGCAGGGAACGGAACTAATGAAAAACTGTTTTTT. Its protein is CASSDAGNGTNEKLFF.

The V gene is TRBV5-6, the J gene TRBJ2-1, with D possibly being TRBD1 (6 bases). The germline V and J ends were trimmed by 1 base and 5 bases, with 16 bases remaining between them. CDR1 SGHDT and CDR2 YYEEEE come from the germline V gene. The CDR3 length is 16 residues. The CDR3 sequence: CASSLMSGKGDNEQFF. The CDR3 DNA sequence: TGTGCCAGCAGCTTGATGTCGGGGAAGGGGGACAATGAGCAGTTCTTC.

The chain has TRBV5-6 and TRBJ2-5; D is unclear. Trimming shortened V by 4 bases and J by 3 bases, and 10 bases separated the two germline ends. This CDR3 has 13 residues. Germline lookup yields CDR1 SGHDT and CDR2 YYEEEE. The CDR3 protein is CASSRSREETQYF. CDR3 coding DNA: TGTGCCAGCAGCCGGAGTCGTGAAGAGACCCAGTACTTC.

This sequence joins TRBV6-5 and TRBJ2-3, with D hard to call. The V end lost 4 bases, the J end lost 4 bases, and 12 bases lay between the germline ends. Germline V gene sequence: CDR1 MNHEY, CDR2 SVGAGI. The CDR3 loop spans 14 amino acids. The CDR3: CASSSPFPPDTQYF. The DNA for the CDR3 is TGTGCCAGCAGTTCCCCTTTCCCTCCAGATACGCAGTATTTT.

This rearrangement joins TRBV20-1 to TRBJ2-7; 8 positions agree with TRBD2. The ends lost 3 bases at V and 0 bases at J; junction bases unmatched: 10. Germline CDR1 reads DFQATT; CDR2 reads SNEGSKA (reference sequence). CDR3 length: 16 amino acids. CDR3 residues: CSARDSGLAVSYEQYF. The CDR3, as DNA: TGCAGTGCTAGGGACAGCGGACTAGCCGTCTCCTACGAGCAGTACTTC.

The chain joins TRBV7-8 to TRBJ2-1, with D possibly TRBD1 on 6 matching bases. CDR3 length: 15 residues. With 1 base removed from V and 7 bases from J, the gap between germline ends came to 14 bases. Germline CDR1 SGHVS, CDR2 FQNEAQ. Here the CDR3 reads CASSLEAGVTNEQFF. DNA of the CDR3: TGTGCCAGCAGCTTAGAAGCAGGGGTAACGAATGAGCAGTTCTTC.

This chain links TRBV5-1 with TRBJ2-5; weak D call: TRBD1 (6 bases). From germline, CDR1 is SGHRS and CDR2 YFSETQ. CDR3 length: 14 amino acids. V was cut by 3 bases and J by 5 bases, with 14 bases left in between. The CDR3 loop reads CASSSADSRETQYF. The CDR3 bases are TGCGCCAGCAGCTCGGCGGACAGCCGGGAGACCCAGTACTTC.

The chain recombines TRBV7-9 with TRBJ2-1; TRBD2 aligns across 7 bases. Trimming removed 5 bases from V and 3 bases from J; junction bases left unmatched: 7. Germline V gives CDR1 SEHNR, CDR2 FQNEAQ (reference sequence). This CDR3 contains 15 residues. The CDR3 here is CASSPRDYHYNEQFF. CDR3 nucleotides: TGTGCCAGCAGCCCCCGGGACTACCACTACAATGAGCAGTTCTTC.

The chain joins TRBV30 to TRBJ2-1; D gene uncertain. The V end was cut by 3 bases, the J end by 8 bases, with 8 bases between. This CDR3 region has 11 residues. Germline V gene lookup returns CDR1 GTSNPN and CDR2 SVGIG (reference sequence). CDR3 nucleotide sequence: TGTGCCTGGAGCGCTAGGTATGAGCAGTTCTTC. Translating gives CAWSARYEQFF.

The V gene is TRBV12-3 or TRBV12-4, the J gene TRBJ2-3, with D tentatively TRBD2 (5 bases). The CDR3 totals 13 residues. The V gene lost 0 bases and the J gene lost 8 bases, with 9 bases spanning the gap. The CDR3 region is CASSLARARTQYF. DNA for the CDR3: TGTGCCAGCAGTTTAGCGCGGGCCCGTACGCAGTATTTT.